The 26 T cell receptor beta chains given below trace back to one sample, sequenced in a study of blood T cells in healthy people across ages. With a J-beta primer mix and a sample-barcoded 5' primer, a second PCR ran 7 to 11 cycles. TCRdb itself ran the 5' RACE reads through MiXCR, one entry per CDR3 protein. The table has 1.5 million or so distinct CDR3 sequences, roughly 43% seen once; the top ten hold roughly 3.7%. Sequencing was carried out using blood. These receptors were obtained from a woman younger than 30 in good health.

The chain has TRBV7-2 and TRBJ1-4; tentative D call: TRBD1 (5 bases). This CDR3 has 16 amino acids. V dropped 1 base and J dropped 4 bases, with 13 bases sitting between them. Per germline, CDR1 SGHTA and CDR2 FQGNSA. CDR3 DNA sequence: TGTGCCAGCAGCTTAGGCTACCGGGACTATAATGAAAAACTGTTTTTT. It codes for CASSLGYRDYNEKLFF. The variable domain in full, completed from reference TRBV7-2 and TRBJ1-4, reads GAGVSQSPSNKVTEKGKDVELRCDPISGHTALYWYRQSLGQGLEFLIYFQGNSAPDKSGLPSDRFSAERTGGSVSTLTIQRTQQEDSAVYLCASSLGYRDYNEKLFFGSGTQLSVL.

Comments on this clonotype: A read error may explain this, as a much larger clone is one base away. The rearrangement joins TRBV12-3 or TRBV12-4 to TRBJ2-1; D possibly corresponds to TRBD1 (6 bases). The CDR3 runs to 11 residues. Deletions cut 5 bases from V and 14 bases from J, with 13 bases between. This chain's CDR3 is CASSRQVAEFF. The CDR3 nucleotides read TGTGCCAGCAGTCGACAGGTGGCTGAGTTCTTC.

This clonotype was recorded a few times. This sequence joins TRBV5-1 and TRBJ1-1, with D maybe TRBD1 (5 bases). CDR3 length: 16 residues. The germline V gene encodes CDR1 SGHRS and CDR2 YFSETQ. Trimming removed 4 bases at V and 2 bases at J, with 18 bases between. CDR3 protein: CASSPLPSTGNTEAFF. CDR3 nucleotides: TGCGCCAGCAGCCCACTGCCCTCAACAGGAAACACTGAAGCTTTCTTT.

This clonotype was detected a few times. The chain is built from TRBV28 and TRBJ2-7; 12 nucleotides match TRBD1. V dropped 4 bases and J dropped 4; count of bases not matched to a gene: 5. Germline CDR1 and CDR2: MDHEN and SYDVKM. CDR3 length: 15 amino acids. This chain's CDR3 is CASSSGTGGMYEQYF. DNA for the CDR3: TGTGCCAGCAGTTCAGGGACAGGGGGCATGTACGAGCAGTACTTC.

The chain couples TRBV12-3 or TRBV12-4 to TRBJ1-2; possibly TRBD1 for D (5 bases). The V end was cut by 6 bases, the J end by 11 bases, with 19 bases between. The CDR3 runs to 13 residues. This CDR3 is CASRQTGTGNYTF. CDR3 DNA: TGTGCCAGCAGACAAACCGGGACGGGGAATTACACCTTC.

A single count supports this clonotype. The chain combines TRBV7-2 with TRBJ1-1; 9 bases line up with TRBD1. Looked up from germline, CDR1 is SGHTA and CDR2 is FQGNSA. There are 15 residues in the CDR3. V shed 1 base and J 5 bases; nucleotides not matched to a gene: 5. CDR3 region: CASSLVGQGRTEAFF. CDR3 DNA sequence: TGTGCCAGCAGCTTAGTGGGACAGGGTCGTACTGAAGCTTTCTTT.

This clonotype was counted a few times. The CDR3 sequence: CASRTRGGVYNSPLHF. Written as DNA, the CDR3 is TGTGCCAGCAGAACTAGAGGGGGGGTCTATAATTCACCCCTCCACTTT. The chain is built from TRBV6-5 and TRBJ1-6, with D possibly matching TRBD1 (6 bases). Germline V CDR1 and CDR2: MNHEY, SVGAGI. V lost 6 bases and J 3 bases, leaving 15 bases between the germline ends. This CDR3 comprises 16 residues.

The V call is TRBV28, the J call TRBJ1-1; D may be TRBD1 (5 bases). The germline CDR1 and CDR2 sequences are MDHEN and SYDVKM. Trimming pared 3 bases from V and 0 bases from J, leaving 8 bases between. The CDR3 runs to 14 residues. Here the CDR3 reads CASSFAGLNTEAFF. Here the CDR3 DNA reads TGTGCCAGCAGTTTTGCAGGGTTGAACACTGAAGCTTTCTTT.

The chain employs TRBV27 and TRBJ1-1, with TRBD1 identical over 7 bases. Germline V gene sequence: CDR1 MNHEY, CDR2 SMNVEV (reference sequence). J gave up 0 bases and V 0 bases, and 7 bases lay outside the gene matches. This CDR3 contains 17 residues. CDR3 sequence (DNA): TGTGCCAGCAGTTTATCGGTGGGGGACAGATTGAACACTGAAGCTTTCTTT. This sequence encodes CASSLSVGDRLNTEAFF.

The V call is TRBV6-5, the J call TRBJ2-7; D may be TRBD1 or TRBD2 (6 bases each). Germline V gene lookup returns CDR1 MNHEY and CDR2 SVGAGI. Trimming removed 4 bases from V and 7 bases from J, with 20 bases in between. CDR3 length: 15 amino acids. The CDR3 DNA is TGTGCCAGCAGTTCCGGGGGCAGATTCTACAATGAGCAGTACTTC. It translates to CASSSGGRFYNEQYF.

This chain connects TRBV21-1 to TRBJ1-2; the DNA was not compared with TRBD1, the D call given in the table. TRBV21-1 is a recognized pseudogene. The CDR3 length is 14 residues. CDR3 in amino acids: CASSKENGDTRYTF. DNA for the CDR3: TGTGCCAGCAGCAAAGAGAATGGGGACACCCGGTACACCTTC.

This clonotype turned up a few times. The chain is built from TRBV7-2 and TRBJ2-2; D uncertain. This CDR3 is 15 amino acids long. Between the trimmed V and J ends, which lost 3 bases and 6 bases, there was a span of 14 bases. CDR1 is SGHTA, CDR2 FQGNSA, per germline. CDR3 loop: CASSLASSTSGELFF. The CDR3 DNA reads as TGTGCCAGCAGCTTGGCCTCCTCTACCTCCGGGGAGCTGTTTTTT.

The chain joins TRBV3-1 to TRBJ2-1, with D possibly being TRBD1 (5 bases). V gave up 0 bases and J gave up 2 bases, with 11 bases separating them. This CDR3 comprises 16 residues. Germline lookup yields CDR1 LGHDT and CDR2 YNNKEL (reference sequence). The CDR3 bases are TGTGCCAGCAGCCAAGATGACAGCCTTACCTACAATGAGCAGTTCTTC. This gives the protein CASSQDDSLTYNEQFF.

In its sample, this clonotype was seen a few times. V and J are TRBV7-9 and TRBJ1-1; possible D gene TRBD1, 5 bases. V was clipped by 5 bases and J by 3 bases, with 16 bases between them. Germline loops: CDR1 SEHNR, CDR2 FQNEAQ (reference sequence). CDR3 length: 15 amino acids. The CDR3 reads CASSITTGGDTEAFF. CDR3 DNA sequence: TGTGCCAGCAGCATAACAACAGGTGGTGACACTGAAGCTTTCTTT.

The chain carries TRBV2 and TRBJ1-2, with no clear D. Trimming removed 2 bases from V and 5 bases from J, with 12 bases in between. The CDR3 covers 14 residues. Germline CDR1 SNHLY, CDR2 FYNNEI. The CDR3 here is CASSESTRIYGYTF. In DNA form, the CDR3 reads TGTGCCAGCAGTGAATCGACACGCATTTATGGCTACACCTTC.

The chain has TRBV4-2 and TRBJ2-1; 7 bases fit TRBD1. CDR1 is LGHNA, CDR2 YNFKEQ, per germline. After removal of 4 bases from V and 3 bases from J, the junction contained 6 bases not matched to a gene. There are 15 residues in the CDR3. The CDR3 DNA follows: TGTGCCAGCAGCCCGGGACAGTACGACTACAATGAGCAGTTCTTC. The encoded protein is CASSPGQYDYNEQFF.

The chain is built from TRBV4-3 and TRBJ1-6; 9 positions agree with TRBD1. Germline CDR1 reads LGHNA; CDR2 reads YSLEER. Trimming took 7 bases from V and 8 from J; bases not matched to a gene: 9. The CDR3 sequence is 15 residues long. The CDR3 region is CASTPDRGPYSPLHF. Written as DNA, the CDR3 is TGCGCCAGCACCCCGGACAGGGGTCCGTATTCACCCCTCCACTTT.

Concerning this clonotype itself: Mismatch with germline at one junction end may stem from a read error. The chain uses TRBV7-9 and TRBJ2-4; TRBD2 matches at 7 bases. CDR1 and CDR2 (germline): SEHNR, FQNEAQ (reference sequence). The CDR3 length is 18 residues. The CDR3 protein is CASSLPESGESAKHIQYF. In nucleotides, the CDR3 is TGTGCCAGCAGCTTGCCCGAGAGCGGGGAATCGGCCAAACACATTCAGTACTTC.

The genes are TRBV5-1 and TRBJ2-7; tentatively, D is TRBD1 or TRBD2 (6 bases each). CDR1 SGHRS and CDR2 YFSETQ come from the germline V gene. This CDR3 is built from 14 residues. Trimming removed 2 bases from V and 7 bases from J, with 16 bases in between. CDR3 DNA sequence: TGCGCCAGCAGCTTCGGATCGGGGGCCGAGGAGCAGTACTTC. It yields the protein CASSFGSGAEEQYF.

This clonotype was observed a few times. The chain couples TRBV7-2 to TRBJ2-1, with TRBD1 matching 7 bases. Germline lookup yields CDR1 SGHTA and CDR2 FQGNSA. There are 16 residues in the CDR3. V gave up 1 base and J gave up 6 bases; unmatched junction bases: 9. CDR3 region: CASSLVVTGRVNEQFF. Written as DNA, the CDR3 is TGTGCCAGCAGCTTAGTTGTGACAGGGAGAGTCAATGAGCAGTTCTTC.

Regarding this clonotype: The junction and the germline gene differ at one end; a read error may be behind it. The J gene is TRBJ2-1, the V gene TRBV7-9; 8 bases fit TRBD1. The length of the CDR3 is 15 residues. In germline, CDR1 is SEHNR, CDR2 FQNEAQ (reference sequence). The DNA of the CDR3 is TGTGCCAGCAGCCCCCGGACAGGGTTGATCAATGGGCAGTTCTTC. Protein product: CASSPRTGLINGQFF.

The chain couples TRBV15 to TRBJ1-2; TRBD1 agrees at 11 bases. The CDR3 consists of 13 residues. Germline-derived CDR1 and CDR2 are LNHNV and YYDKDF (reference sequence). The J segment lost 5 bases and the V segment lost 8 bases, leaving 4 bases of the junction unmatched. CDR3 sequence reads: CATSRDRGYGYTF. The DNA of the CDR3 is TGTGCCACCTCCCGGGACAGGGGGTATGGCTACACCTTC.

This clonotype came up a few times. This chain joins TRBV15 and TRBJ2-1; D possibly corresponds to TRBD2 (5 bases). V gave up 8 bases and J gave up 1 base, with 15 bases separating them. The CDR3 sequence is 15 residues long. CDR1 is LNHNV, CDR2 YYDKDF, per germline (reference sequence). Written as DNA, the CDR3 is TGTGCCACCTCCGCTGAGCGGCAATCCTACAATGAGCAGTTCTTC. It specifies CATSAERQSYNEQFF.

The gene calls are TRBV6-1 and TRBJ2-7, with TRBD1 matching 8 bases. Trimming removed 4 bases from V and 3 bases from J; junction bases left unmatched: 8. The CDR3 is made up of 15 amino acids. The germline CDR1 and CDR2 sequences are MNHNS and SASEGT. The CDR3 here is CASSGPGQAYYEQYF. CDR3 sequence (DNA): TGTGCCAGCAGTGGTCCGGGACAGGCATACTACGAGCAGTACTTC.

The chain joins TRBV6-1 to TRBJ2-1; D is perhaps TRBD1 (7 bases). The DNA end is a closer match to TRBJ2-7, so the J assignment may be wrong. Germline values: CDR1 MNHNS, CDR2 SASEGT. The CDR3 spans 16 residues. CDR3 region: CASSERTGGVWDEQYF. CDR3 in DNA: TGTGCCAGCAGTGAAAGGACAGGAGGGGTTTGGGACGAGCAGTACTTC.

This chain uses TRBV14 with TRBJ2-2; TRBD1 matches at 11 bases. The trim removed 4 bases at V and 2 bases at J, leaving 3 bases unmatched. The CDR3 runs to 16 residues. Germline V gene lookup returns CDR1 SGHDN and CDR2 FVKESK. In DNA, the CDR3 is TGTGCCAGCAGCCGCGGACAGGGGGCTAACACCGGGGAGCTGTTTTTT. This sequence encodes CASSRGQGANTGELFF.